What follows are 9 T cell receptor beta chains derived from one specimen sequenced in a study of OX40 agonist ivuxolimab in advanced cancers. Sequencing was performed with immunoSEQ multiplex PCR; in TCRdb, only in-frame clones are kept and a portion is missing. The table shows tens of thousands of clones, with approximately 89% occurring only once. Sequenced material: CD4+ or CD8+ T cells sorted from blood, taken in a trial of the OX40 agonist ivuxolimab. The receptors here all came from an adult with an advanced solid tumor such as melanoma, head and neck, liver or kidney cancer.

In its sample, this clone was seen once. This sequence joins TRBV13 and TRBJ1-5; D is undetermined. Trimming shortened V by 5 bases and J by 7 bases, and 9 bases separated the two germline ends. The CDR3 contains 12 residues. Germline V CDR1 and CDR2: PRHDT, FYEKMQ (reference sequence). CDR3 bases: TGTGCCAGCAGCGAGGGAGGACAGCCCCAGCATTTT. Translating it yields CASSEGGQPQHF.

The chain is built from TRBV4-1 and TRBJ2-1; D is unclear. CDR3 length: 16 amino acids. Germline-derived CDR1 and CDR2 are MGHRA and YSYEKL. V dropped 0 bases and J dropped 0 bases, with 9 bases sitting between them. CDR3 nucleotide sequence: TGCGCCAGCAGCCAAGAAGGGCGCAACTCCTACAATGAGCAGTTCTTC. Residues: CASSQEGRNSYNEQFF.

V and J are TRBV10-1 and TRBJ2-6; no firm D call. Trimming shortened V by 2 bases and J by 2 bases, and 19 bases separated the two germline ends. This CDR3 is 19 amino acids long. Germline CDR1 is WNHNN and CDR2 is SYGVQD (reference sequence). The CDR3 protein is CASSEGSMYGEAGANVLTF. DNA for the CDR3: TGCGCCAGCAGTGAGGGAAGTATGTACGGCGAGGCTGGGGCCAACGTCCTGACTTTC.

The chain recombines TRBV6-4 with TRBJ2-2; D remains unclear. The V end lost 6 bases, the J end lost 4 bases, and 9 bases lay between the germline ends. This CDR3 is 13 amino acids long. Germline CDR1 MRHNA, CDR2 SNTAGT. The CDR3 is CASSVLGTGELFF. CDR3 nucleotides: TGTGCCAGCAGCGTACTTGGCACCGGGGAGCTGTTTTTT.

The chain combines TRBV6-5 with TRBJ2-7; D tentatively fits TRBD1 or TRBD2 (5 bases each). There are 13 residues in the CDR3. V shed 4 bases and J shed 3 bases, with 10 bases lying between them. Germline-derived CDR1 and CDR2 are MNHEY and SVGAGI. The CDR3 protein is CASSLGRNYEQYF. The CDR3 nucleotides are TGTGCCAGCAGTTTGGGACGTAACTACGAGCAGTACTTC.

The rearrangement uses TRBV7-7 and TRBJ1-1; 10 bases agree with TRBD1. Losses at the gene ends were 5 bases for V and 1 base for J; bases not matched to a gene: 4. CDR3 length: 15 amino acids. CDR1 and CDR2 from the germline V gene are SSHAT and FNYEAQ (reference sequence). The DNA of the CDR3 is TGTGCCAGCAGCCCCGGGACAGGGGCGAACACTGAAGCTTTCTTT. Translating gives CASSPGTGANTEAFF.

The V call is TRBV19, the J call TRBJ1-2; 7 bases line up with TRBD1. Germline V gene lookup returns CDR1 LNHDA and CDR2 SQIVND (reference sequence). The ends lost 3 bases at V and 4 bases at J; junction bases unmatched: 2. The CDR3 contains 13 residues. Here the CDR3 reads CASSIGTVYGYTF. DNA for the CDR3: TGTGCCAGTAGTATCGGGACAGTCTATGGCTACACCTTC.

This chain links TRBV2 with TRBJ1-1; D call uncertain. This CDR3 contains 10 residues. Per the germline V gene, CDR1 is SNHLY and CDR2 is FYNNEI. The V end lost 8 bases, the J end lost 4 bases, and 5 bases lay between the germline ends. This chain's CDR3 is CASFITEAFF. The CDR3 DNA reads TGTGCCAGCTTCATCACTGAAGCTTTCTTT. The full variable domain, rest sourced from reference TRBV2 and TRBJ1-1, is EPEVTQTPSHQVTQMGQEVILRCVPISNHLYFYWYRQILGQKVEFLVSFYNNEISEKSEIFDDQFSVERPDGSNFTLKIRSTKLEDSAMYFCASFITEAFFGQGTRLTVV.

The rearrangement joins TRBV28 to TRBJ2-7, with 8 bases lining up with TRBD1. V was clipped by 7 bases and J by 5 bases; unmatched bases: 13. Germline CDR1 MDHEN, CDR2 SYDVKM. The CDR3 is 15 residues long. CDR3: CASNLPWTGLDEQYF. The CDR3 nucleotides read TGTGCCAGCAACTTACCTTGGACAGGGCTGGACGAGCAGTACTTC. Variable domain in full (rest from reference TRBV28 and TRBJ2-7): DVKVTQSSRYLVKRTGEKVFLECVQDMDHENMFWYRQDPGLGLRLIYFSYDVKMKEKGDIPEGYSVSREKKERFSLILESASTNQTSMYLCASNLPWTGLDEQYFGPGTRLTVT.